This T cell receptor beta chain is drawn from a study of prognosis after radiotherapy for stage I lung cancer. Study-wide background: Patients with stage I non-small cell lung cancer joined the study from early 2018 through early 2019. In fourteen patients the disease was a newly diagnosed primary stage I lung tumor, whereas roughly 5 had oligometastatic NSCLC following surgical resection of the primary tumor. Study-wide findings and caveats: Diminished Shannon entropy following stereotactic body radiation therapy characterized patients who developed distant metastases.

Note on this clonotype: Antigen unknown.

The genomic DNA TCR beta CDR3 region underwent two rounds of multiplex PCR. The authors ran first-round PCR with primers specific to each TRBV and TRBJ gene. Each CDR3 protein gets one entry after TCRdb re-called the multiplex PCR reads with MiXCR. Here the sample spans fewer than 25,000 distinct CDR3 sequences, approximately 40% being singletons. Each of two time points yielded about 6.3 milliliters of peripheral venous blood. Between the trimmed V and J ends, which lost 0 bases and 1 base, there was a span of 11 bases. The germline V gene encodes CDR1 SGHRS and CDR2 YFSETQ. The CDR3 is made up of 15 amino acids.

This chain uses TRBV5-1 with TRBJ2-7; a weak D match, TRBD1 (5 bases). The sample in question was PBMCs, obtained before or after stereotactic body radiation therapy (not recorded which). The receptor's source is a donor at least 50 years old with non-small cell lung cancer. The CDR3 nucleotides read TGCGCCAGCAGCTTGGAGGCAGGGATTTCCTACGAGCAGTACTTC. This sequence encodes CASSLEAGISYEQYF.